This TCR beta chain was recovered during a study of T cell responses to AZD1222 COVID-19 vaccine (dated by TCRdb to 2020 to 2023). Regarding the research as a whole: TCR sequencing covered some 250 trial participants: 200 to 220 given two doses of AZD1222 and approximately 26 given two doses of MenACWY control vaccine. Trial participants were enrolled by age into 18-55, 56-69 and 70-plus year subgroups, with around 150, 28 and 57 TCR-sequenced participants respectively. Beyond this particular receptor, the publication reports: A significant rise in spike-specific TCR breadth and depth was observed after two AZD1222 doses relative to day 0 and relative to MenACWY recipients. The vaccine-associated CD4 TCRs covered the entire spike protein, and the dominant responses fell in regions 160-218 and 743-854. No day 14 peak-response samples were available, so repertoires were characterized only after the peak T cell response. Reportedly, close to half of the unique spike-specific TCRs recognized epitopes lying outside the regions that are mutated in the B.1.351 and B.1.1.7 variants. In the small 56-69-year group, the increase in depth fell short of significance, most likely because of low power. Participants were mostly white British, with more females than males. The authors suggested clonal diversity may have been underestimated. Conclusions about previously exposed vaccinees are limited because only six or seven AZD1222 recipients were SARS-CoV-2 seropositive at baseline.

CDR1 and CDR2, looked up from the germline V gene, are SGHRS and YFSETQ. From its cysteine to its phenylalanine, the CDR3 spans 14 amino acids. This entry keeps only the CDR3 DNA: 42 bases, framed from base 1. The V and J ends are trimmed by 4 bases and 4 bases, leaving 14 bases between them. The CDR3 regions of human TCRbeta chains were subjected to immunosequencing. In the source study's methods: Repertoire TCRs were matched against a reference library of SARS-CoV-2-specific TCRs generated with the MIRA antigen-specificity platform. Breadth meant the fraction of unique TCRs that were SARS-CoV-2-associated, whereas depth meant the fraction of total T cells that were SARS-CoV-2-associated. Using the MIRA data, each spike-specific TCR was assigned both to the spike region to which the TCR was reactive and to a CD4 or CD8 class. Log10-transformed breadth and depth values were compared by one-way ANOVA with Sidak's multiple comparisons tests. The table comes from immuneACCESS by way of TCRdb, which keeps in-frame sequences with V and J called. Part of the clones is missing from these tables; in studies checked, under half for an unresolved V gene and the rest for unknown reasons. Clone size and the V and J calls come from that table; the DNA yielded D and trimming. Present in this sample are under 200,000 clones, around nine tenths of which were seen just once. The biggest ten clones account for more than 4% of the sample.

Explained via the paper, the time point label denotes: about 28 days (+/-7) after the second vaccine dose. AZD1222 recipients given second doses at about 4 weeks or at about 12 weeks were pooled, since spike-specific TCR depth and breadth were not found to differ between the two schedules. Vaccinee samples were obtained from the UK trials COV001 and COV002, which included a single-blind randomized controlled phase 2/3 trial of AZD1222 (ChAdOx1 nCoV-19) in healthy adults. For TCRbeta chain sequencing, PBMC samples from trial participants were taken at day 0 and at day 28 after the second dose. A word on this clone: Its antigen remains undetermined. The record has no base qualities; no much larger clone is one base away.

The chain is encoded by TRBV5-1 joined to TRBJ1-2; the D gene is perhaps TRBD1, on 5 matching bases. The sample consisted of peripheral blood, taken 28 days after the second AZD1222 dose. This sequence originates from an adult who received the AZD1222 COVID-19 vaccine. Here the CDR3 is given as CASSTRQSAYGYTF. The DNA is TGCGCCAGCAGCACCCGACAGTCTGCCTATGGCTACACCTTC.